In its sample, the clone carrying this T cell receptor (beta chain) was seen a few times. Its cognate antigen is unknown. The entry originates in a study of T cells in Graves' hyperthyroidism and ophthalmopathy. Amplification of TCR beta CDR3 regions was performed using RNA transcripts as template. First-round RT-PCR targeting the TCR CDR3 was performed with the HTBI primer set. From the multiplex PCR reads, TCRdb called clonotypes with MiXCR, one entry per CDR3 protein. In the table there are 530,000 or so distinct CDR3 sequences, more than 15% of which are singletons. This CDR3 contains 15 residues. Germline-derived CDR1 and CDR2 are MNHEY and SVGAGI. Trimming took 0 bases from V and 2 from J, leaving 11 bases between them. Overall study findings and caveats: Most clonotypes expanded in the thyroid (above 0.001) were also present in blood.

The clonotype was recovered from a woman under 30 with Graves' ophthalmopathy. V and J are TRBV6-5 and TRBJ2-7; D may be TRBD2 (5 bases). The sequenced sample was blood. This CDR3 is CASSYSTGKAYEQYF. For the CDR3, the DNA is TGTGCCAGCAGTTACTCGACGGGAAAAGCCTACGAGCAGTACTTC.